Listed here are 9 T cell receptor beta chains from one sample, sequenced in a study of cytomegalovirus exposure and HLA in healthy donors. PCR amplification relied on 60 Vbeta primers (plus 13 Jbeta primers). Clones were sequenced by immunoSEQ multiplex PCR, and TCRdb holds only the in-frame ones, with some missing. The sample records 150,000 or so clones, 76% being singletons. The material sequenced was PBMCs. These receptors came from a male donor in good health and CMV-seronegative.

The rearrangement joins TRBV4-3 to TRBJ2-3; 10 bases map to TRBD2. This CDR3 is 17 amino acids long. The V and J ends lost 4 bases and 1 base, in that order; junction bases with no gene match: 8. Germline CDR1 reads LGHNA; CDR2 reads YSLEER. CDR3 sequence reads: CASSLTRGLAGTDTQYF. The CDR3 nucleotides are TGCGCCAGCAGCCTGACCCGAGGACTAGCGGGCACAGATACGCAGTATTTT.

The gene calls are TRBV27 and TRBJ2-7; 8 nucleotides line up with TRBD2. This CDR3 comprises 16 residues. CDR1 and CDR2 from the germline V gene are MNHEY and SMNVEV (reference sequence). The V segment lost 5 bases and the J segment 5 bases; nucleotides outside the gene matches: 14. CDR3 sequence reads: CASSTRTSTLENEQYF. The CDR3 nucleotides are TGTGCCAGCAGTACCCGGACTAGCACCCTGGAGAACGAGCAGTACTTC.

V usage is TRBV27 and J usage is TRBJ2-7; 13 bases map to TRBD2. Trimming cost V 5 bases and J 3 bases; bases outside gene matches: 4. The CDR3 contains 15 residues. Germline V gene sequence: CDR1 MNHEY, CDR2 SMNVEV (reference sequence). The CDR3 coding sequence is TGTGCCAGCAGTAGGGGACTAGCGGGGATCTACGAGCAGTACTTC. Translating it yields CASSRGLAGIYEQYF.

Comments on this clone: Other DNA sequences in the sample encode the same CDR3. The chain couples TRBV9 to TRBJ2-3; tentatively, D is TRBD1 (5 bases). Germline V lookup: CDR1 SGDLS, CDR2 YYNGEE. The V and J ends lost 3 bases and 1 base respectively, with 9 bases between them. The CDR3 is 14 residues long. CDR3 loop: CASSAEGGTDTQYF. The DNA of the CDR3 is TGTGCCAGCAGCGCGGAAGGGGGCACAGATACGCAGTATTTT.

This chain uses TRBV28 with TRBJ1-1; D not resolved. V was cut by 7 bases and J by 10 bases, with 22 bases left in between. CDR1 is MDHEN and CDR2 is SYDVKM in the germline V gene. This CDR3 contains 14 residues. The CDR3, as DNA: TGTGCCAGCACCCTGATTGGTGGAGGCAGTTCAGCTTTCTTT. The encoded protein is CASTLIGGGSSAFF.

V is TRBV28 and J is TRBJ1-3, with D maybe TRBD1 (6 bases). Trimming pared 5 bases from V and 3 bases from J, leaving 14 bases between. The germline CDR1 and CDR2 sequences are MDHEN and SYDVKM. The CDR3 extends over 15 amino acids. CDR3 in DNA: TGTGCCAGCAGTCTTACAGGGCCTCTTGGAAACACCATATATTTT. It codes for CASSLTGPLGNTIYF.

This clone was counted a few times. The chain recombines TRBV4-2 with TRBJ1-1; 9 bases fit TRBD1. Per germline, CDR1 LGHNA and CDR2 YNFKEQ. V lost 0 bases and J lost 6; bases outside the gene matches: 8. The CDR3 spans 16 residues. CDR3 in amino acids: CASSQDPGQGGSEAFF. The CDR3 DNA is TGTGCCAGCAGCCAAGATCCGGGACAGGGCGGCTCTGAAGCTTTCTTT.

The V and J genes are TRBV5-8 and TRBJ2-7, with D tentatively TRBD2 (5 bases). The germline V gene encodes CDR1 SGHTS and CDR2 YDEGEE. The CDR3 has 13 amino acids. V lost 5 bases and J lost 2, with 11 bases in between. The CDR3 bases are TGTGCCAGCAGAAAGAGGGCTACCTACGAGCAGTACTTC. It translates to CASRKRATYEQYF. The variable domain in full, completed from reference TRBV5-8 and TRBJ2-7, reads EAGVTQSPTHLIKTRGQQATLRCSPISGHTSVYWYQQALGLGLQFLLWYDEGEERNRGNFPPRFSGRQFPNYSSELNVNALELEDSALYLCASRKRATYEQYFGPGTRLTVT.

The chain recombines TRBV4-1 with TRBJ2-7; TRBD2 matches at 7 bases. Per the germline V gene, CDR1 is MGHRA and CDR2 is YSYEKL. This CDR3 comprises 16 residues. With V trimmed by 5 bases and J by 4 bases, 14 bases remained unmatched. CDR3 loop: CASSERTGTTNYEQYF. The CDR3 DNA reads TGCGCCAGCAGCGAGCGGACGGGGACTACTAATTACGAGCAGTACTTC.